These T cell receptor beta chains were read from a single sample in a study of shared clonotypes between healthy human individuals. The data were produced by immunoSEQ multiplex PCR, yet TCRdb's version contains in-frame clones alone and is incomplete. The data show hundreds of thousands of clones, over 65% seen once. What was sequenced was memory CD4+ T cells sorted from blood. The receptors derive from a woman aged 25-40 years in good health. CDR3s include the opening cysteine and the closing phenylalanine or tryptophan. A D gene is named only where the DNA matches it firmly. Part of the rows lack a size; the others show once, few, many or a class for expanded clones.

TRBD2	TRBJ2-1	-	TRBV2	TGTGCCAGCAGTGATCTGGCTAGCGGGAGTTGGAACAATGAGCAGTTCTTC	CASSDLASGSWNNEQFF
TRBD1	TRBJ1-5	-	TRBV6-6	TGTGCCAGCAGCACTCAGGGGGATCAGCCCCAGCATTTT	CASSTQGDQPQHF
TRBD1	TRBJ1-2	-	TRBV7-9	TGTGCCAGCAGCTCCGGACAGGGTGGTTATGGCTACACCTTC	CASSSGQGGYGYTF
-	TRBJ2-5	-	TRBV11-3	TGTGCCAGCAGCCCGAGGCGATGGGGTGAGACCCAGTACTTC	CASSPRRWGETQYF
-	TRBJ2-3	-	TRBV19	TGTGCCAGTGCGCTGGGTACAGATACGCAGTATTTT	CASALGTDTQYF
-	TRBJ1-4	-	TRBV5-4	TGTGCCAGCAGCAATACAGGGCTGGGCGAAAAACTGTTTTTT	CASSNTGLGEKLFF
TRBD2	TRBJ2-5	-	TRBV29-1	TGCAGCATACGGACTAGCGGGGAAGAGACCCAGTACTTC	CSIRTSGEETQYF
-	TRBJ2-5	-	TRBV29-1	TGCAGCGCCGTTTACCAAGAGACCCAGTACTTC	CSAVYQETQYF
TRBD2	TRBJ2-7	once	TRBV4-1	TGCGCCAGCAGCCAGTACGAGCGGGGGACCTACGAGCAGTACTTC	CASSQYERGTYEQYF
TRBD2	TRBJ2-7	-	TRBV10-3	TGTGCCATCAGTGAGTCTAGCGGGGGCTACGAGCAGTACTTC	CAISESSGGYEQYF
TRBD1	TRBJ2-7	once	TRBV18	TGTGCCAGCTCTCCTGCCGGGACAGGAACCTACGAGCAGTACTTC	CASSPAGTGTYEQYF
-	TRBJ1-2	-	TRBV30	TGTGCCTGGAGTACCGGACAGCCTAGGTATGGCTACACCTTC	CAWSTGQPRYGYTF
-	TRBJ1-1	-	TRBV30	TGTGCCTGGAGGGGAGGGGACCGGGGGAGAGCTGAAGCTTTCTTT	CAWRGGDRGRAEAFF
-	TRBJ1-3	-	TRBV5-4	TGTGCCAGCAGCTTGGTTGGAGCTGGAAACACCATATATTTT	CASSLVGAGNTIYF
-	TRBJ1-1	-	TRBV6-5	TGTGCCAGCAGTTACCGGGCGCTACAGAACACTGAAGCTTTCTTT	CASSYRALQNTEAFF
TRBD2	TRBJ2-1	-	TRBV9	TGTGCCAGCAGCGTTACTAGCGGGGGCTACAATGAGCAGTTCTTC	CASSVTSGGYNEQFF
-	TRBJ2-3	-	TRBV11-1	TGTGCCAGCAGTCCGAAGGGAACAGGGAGCACAGATACGCAGTATTTT	CASSPKGTGSTDTQYF
-	TRBJ1-2	few	TRBV19	TGTGCCAGTAGGGACTACCGGACAGCCGATGGCTACACCTTC	CASRDYRTADGYTF
-	TRBJ2-1	-	TRBV6-1	TGTGCCAGCAGTTTGAGCTCCTACAATGAGCAGTTCTTC	CASSLSSYNEQFF
-	TRBJ2-2	-	TRBV15	TGTGCCACCAGCAGAGATTCACGGAACACCGGGGAGCTGTTTTTT	CATSRDSRNTGELFF
-	TRBJ1-5	many	TRBV28	TGTGCCAGCAGTTCTACCCGCGTTCAGCCCCAGCATTTT	CASSSTRVQPQHF
TRBD1	TRBJ2-3	-	TRBV10-3	TGTGCCATCAGTGAGGGACAGGGGGCGCGAGATACGCAGTATTTT	CAISEGQGARDTQYF